This TCR beta chain appears in the sequencing data of a study of OX40 agonist ivuxolimab in advanced cancers. In germline, CDR1 is SGHNT, CDR2 YYREEE (reference sequence). The CDR3 contains 16 residues. Trimming cost V 2 bases and J 1 base, with 15 bases left between them. The repertoire was sequenced with immunoSEQ multiplex PCR; TCRdb's copy has only in-frame clones and lacks some. This table holds about 68,000 clones, more than 75% found once. The sample holds a few counts of this clone. This sample comprised CD4+ or CD8+ T cells sorted from blood, obtained in a trial of the OX40 agonist ivuxolimab. The sequence derives from an adult with an advanced solid tumor such as melanoma, head and neck, liver or kidney cancer. The rearrangement uses TRBV5-4 and TRBJ1-1; a weak D match, TRBD1 (5 bases). The CDR3 reads CASSFPGGDTNTEAFF. In DNA, the CDR3 is TGTGCCAGCAGCTTTCCGGGGGGGGATACGAACACTGAAGCTTTCTTT.